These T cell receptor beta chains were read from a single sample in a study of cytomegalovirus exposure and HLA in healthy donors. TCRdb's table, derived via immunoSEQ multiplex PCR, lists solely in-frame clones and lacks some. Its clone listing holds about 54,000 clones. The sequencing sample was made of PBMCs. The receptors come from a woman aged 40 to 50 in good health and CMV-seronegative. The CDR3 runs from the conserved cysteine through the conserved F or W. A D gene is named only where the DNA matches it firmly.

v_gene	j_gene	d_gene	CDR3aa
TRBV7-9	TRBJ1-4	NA	CASSLAQSGGNEKLFF
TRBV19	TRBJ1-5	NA	CASSSDETDQPQHF
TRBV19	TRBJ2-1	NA	CASSTTFSSYNEQFF
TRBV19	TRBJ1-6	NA	CASRVGYNSPLHF
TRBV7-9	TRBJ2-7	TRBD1	CASSFHLVGTGMSYEQYF
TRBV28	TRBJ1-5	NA	CASSWVVGARSNQPQHF
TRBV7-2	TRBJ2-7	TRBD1	CASSPEGQVFYEQYF
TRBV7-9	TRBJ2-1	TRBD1	CASSPLTGQGVHEQFF
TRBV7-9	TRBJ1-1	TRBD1	CASSLPLTGANTEAFF
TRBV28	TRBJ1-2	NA	CASSADPRVPYGYTF
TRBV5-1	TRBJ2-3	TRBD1	CASSFAGGVGDTQYF
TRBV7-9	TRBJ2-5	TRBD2	CASSWTSGGARGETQYF
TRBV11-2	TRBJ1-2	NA	CASSLAENYGYTF
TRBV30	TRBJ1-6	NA	CAWDKSAYNSPLHF
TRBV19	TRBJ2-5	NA	CASSIPGTQYF
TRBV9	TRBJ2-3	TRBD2	CASSAQTSGNSTDTQYF
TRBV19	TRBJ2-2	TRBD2	CASGTSGSANTGELFF
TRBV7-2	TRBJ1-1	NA	CASSFTLQGPLVNTEAFF
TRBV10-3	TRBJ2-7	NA	CATETVGYEQYF
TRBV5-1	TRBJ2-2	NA	CASSAVQGTGELFF
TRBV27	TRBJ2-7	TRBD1	CASSLALGQGYEQYF
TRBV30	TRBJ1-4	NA	CAWNEGGEKLFF
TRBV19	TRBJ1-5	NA	CASRLGGSAQPQHF
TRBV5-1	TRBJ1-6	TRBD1	CASSLAGGTGDVSPLHF
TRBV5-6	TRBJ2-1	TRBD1	CASLGTVYNEQFF
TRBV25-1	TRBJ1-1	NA	CASSAPGHRSTEAFF
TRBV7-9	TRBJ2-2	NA	CASSPRLPGTGELFF
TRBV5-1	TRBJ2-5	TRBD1	CASSFTGDAETQYF
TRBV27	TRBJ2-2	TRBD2	CASSLNVRTSGSGELFF
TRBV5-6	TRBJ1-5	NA	CASSLLLEAGANQPQHF
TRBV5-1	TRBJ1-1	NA	CASSALQANTEAFF
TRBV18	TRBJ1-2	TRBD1	CASSPGTGGGYTF